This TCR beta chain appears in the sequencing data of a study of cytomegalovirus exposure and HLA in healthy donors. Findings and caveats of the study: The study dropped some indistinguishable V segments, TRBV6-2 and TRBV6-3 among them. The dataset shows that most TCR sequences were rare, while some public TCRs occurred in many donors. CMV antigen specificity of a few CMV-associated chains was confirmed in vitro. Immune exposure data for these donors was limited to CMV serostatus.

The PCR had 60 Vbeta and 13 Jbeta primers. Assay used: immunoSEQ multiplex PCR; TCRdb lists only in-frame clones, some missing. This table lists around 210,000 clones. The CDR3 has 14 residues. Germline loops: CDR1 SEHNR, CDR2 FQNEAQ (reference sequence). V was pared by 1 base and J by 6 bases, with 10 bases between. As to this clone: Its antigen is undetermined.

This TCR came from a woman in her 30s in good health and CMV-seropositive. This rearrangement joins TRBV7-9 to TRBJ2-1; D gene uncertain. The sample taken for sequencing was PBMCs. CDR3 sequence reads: CASSLGPRSNEQFF. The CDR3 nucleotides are TGTGCCAGCAGCTTAGGTCCCAGAAGCAATGAGCAGTTCTTC. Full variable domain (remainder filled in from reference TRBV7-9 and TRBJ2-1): DTGVSQNPRHKITKRGQNVTFRCDPISEHNRLYWYRQTLGQGPEFLTYFQNEAQLEKSRLLSDRFSAERPKGSFSTLEIQRTEQGDSAMYLCASSLGPRSNEQFFGPGTRLTVL.